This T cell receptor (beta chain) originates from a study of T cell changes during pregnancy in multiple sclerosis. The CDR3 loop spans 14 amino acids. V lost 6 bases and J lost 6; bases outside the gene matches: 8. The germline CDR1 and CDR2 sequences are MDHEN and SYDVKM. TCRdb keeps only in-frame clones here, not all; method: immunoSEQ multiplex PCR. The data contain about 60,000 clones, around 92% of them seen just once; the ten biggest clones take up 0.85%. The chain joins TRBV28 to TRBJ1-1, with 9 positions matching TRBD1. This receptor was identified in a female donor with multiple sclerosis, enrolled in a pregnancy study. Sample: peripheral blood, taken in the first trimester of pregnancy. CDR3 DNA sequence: TGTGCCAGCAGAGTCGGGACAGGGTTCTCTGAAGCTTTCTTT. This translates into CASRVGTGFSEAFF.